Included here is one T cell receptor beta chain sequence, with context. Antigen: not known. These data are taken from a study of T cells in localized non-small cell lung cancer. Clones were sequenced by immunoSEQ multiplex PCR, and TCRdb holds only the in-frame ones, with some missing. Of about 24,000 clones in the sample, approximately 90% are singletons; the top ten hold 6.9%. Germline lookup yields CDR1 MNHNY and CDR2 SVGAGI (reference sequence). The CDR3 is 13 amino acids. V lost 3 bases, J lost 1 base, and 4 bases lay in between. Notes on the study in general: Because researchers sequenced only one region of the tumor, heterogeneity is still possible. Uninvolved nearby lung showed the greatest T cell clonality, exceeding that found in tumor.

The chain joins TRBV6-6 to TRBJ1-5; D not certain. This sample comprised peripheral blood, obtained before any cancer treatment. The TCR originated in a woman aged 40-75 years with stage I lung adenocarcinoma. The DNA for the CDR3 is TGTGCCAGCAGTTATGAGAGCAATCAGCCCCAGCATTTT. It translates to CASSYESNQPQHF.